This T cell receptor beta chain was sequenced during a study of T and B cells in COVID-19 patients. Study details: Blood was sampled from COVID-19 patients who were either actively infected or recovered. About 90% of the roughly 20 active-infection patients had comorbidities associated with unfavorable COVID-19 outcome. Of approximately 19 active-infection patients, 11 to 12 were critically ill with mechanical ventilation or extracorporeal membrane oxygenation.

Overall study findings and caveats: Patients with COVID-19 reportedly showed strongly skewed T cell receptor beta variable and joining gene usage.

TRB was amplified from around 230-520 ng of blood genomic DNA. BIOMED2 TRB-A/B primer pools were used in multiplex TRB PCR. TCRdb reprocessed the multiplex PCR reads via MiXCR and lists one record per CDR3 protein. The sample includes 20,000 to 30,000 distinct CDR3 sequences, about 33% seen only once; the top ten take more than 1.5%. CDR3 length equals 15 residues. V lost 0 bases, J lost 7 bases, and 8 bases stayed unmatched. The V gene's germline CDR1 is LNHNV and CDR2 YYDKDF (reference sequence). Notes on this clonotype: Its target is not known.

This receptor was taken from a human donor who had recovered from COVID-19. This chain uses TRBV15 with TRBJ2-7; 8 bases agree with TRBD2. The specimen sequenced was blood. The CDR3 loop is CATSRDPAGVGEQYF. CDR3 DNA sequence: TGTGCCACCAGCAGAGATCCAGCGGGAGTAGGAGAGCAGTACTTC.